Below are 6 T cell receptor beta chains sequenced from a single sample in a study of blood T cell repertoires in COVID-19. Assay used: immunoSEQ multiplex PCR; TCRdb lists only in-frame clones, some missing. Seen here are around 280,000 clones, about 90% observed once, and the top ten hold about 2%. Material for sequencing was peripheral blood. The receptors were sampled from a woman aged 45-65 years who had recovered from COVID-19.

The chain is built from TRBV5-1 and TRBJ2-3, with D perhaps TRBD1 (5 bases). CDR1 is SGHRS and CDR2 is YFSETQ in the germline V gene. V lost 0 bases to trimming and J lost 1 base, with 6 bases between them. The CDR3 contains 14 residues. In nucleotides, the CDR3 is TGCGCCAGCAGCTTGGGGGGCGGCACAGATACGCAGTATTTT. It encodes CASSLGGGTDTQYF. The full variable domain, rest sourced from reference TRBV5-1 and TRBJ2-3, is KAGVTQTPRYLIKTRGQQVTLSCSPISGHRSVSWYQQTPGQGLQFLFEYFSETQRNKGNFPGRFSGRQFSNSRSEMNVSTLELGDSALYLCASSLGGGTDTQYFGPGTRLTVL.

This clone was counted ten times or more. The chain carries TRBV5-4 and TRBJ2-7, with a possible D match to TRBD2 (6 bases). V lost 4 bases and J lost 0, with 14 bases in between. The CDR3 has 15 residues. Germline V CDR1 and CDR2: SGHNT, YYREEE (reference sequence). The CDR3: CASSTGTLSSYEQYF. CDR3 DNA sequence: TGTGCCAGCAGCACCGGGACTCTAAGCTCCTACGAGCAGTACTTC.

CDR3 sequence: CASSPLRSWNSEAFF. DNA for the CDR3: TGTGCCAGCAGCCCCCTTCGGAGTTGGAATTCTGAAGCTTTCTTT. This chain connects TRBV7-2 to TRBJ1-1; D remains unclear. Trimming removed 5 bases from V and 6 bases from J, with 19 bases in between. Germline CDR1 is SGHTA and CDR2 is FQGNSA. This CDR3 region has 15 residues. The full variable domain, rest sourced from reference TRBV7-2 and TRBJ1-1, is GAGVSQSPSNKVTEKGKDVELRCDPISGHTALYWYRQSLGQGLEFLIYFQGNSAPDKSGLPSDRFSAERTGGSVSTLTIQRTQQEDSAVYLCASSPLRSWNSEAFFGQGTRLTVV.

V gene TRBV19 combines with J gene TRBJ1-3, with 8 bases matching TRBD1. There are 17 residues in the CDR3. CDR1 is LNHDA, CDR2 SQIVND, per germline (reference sequence). The ends lost 7 bases at V and 0 bases at J; junction bases unmatched: 11. The chain's CDR3 is CASTGTGRWSSGNTIYF. The DNA for the CDR3 is TGTGCCAGTACAGGGACAGGCCGGTGGAGCTCTGGAAACACCATATATTTT.

V usage is TRBV19 and J usage is TRBJ1-3; no clear D gene. In germline, CDR1 is LNHDA, CDR2 SQIVND (reference sequence). The CDR3 runs 14 residues. V gave up 3 bases and J gave up 2 bases, with 8 bases separating them. CDR3 in DNA: TGTGCCAGTAGTATTACAGATACTGGAAACACCATATATTTT. Its translation is CASSITDTGNTIYF.

The chain couples TRBV20-1 to TRBJ1-2; D ambiguous. Per germline, CDR1 DFQATT and CDR2 SNEGSKA (reference sequence). The CDR3 sequence is 12 residues long. The ends were cut back, 3 bases at V and 3 bases at J, with 8 bases in the middle. The CDR3 sequence: CSASRQDYGYTF. CDR3 coding DNA: TGCAGTGCTAGTAGGCAGGACTATGGCTACACCTTC.